One and the same sample provided the 8 T cell receptor beta chains below, sequenced in a study of OX40 agonist ivuxolimab in advanced cancers. Clones were sequenced by immunoSEQ multiplex PCR, and TCRdb holds only the in-frame ones, with some missing. The sample lists 70,000 or so clones; 88% were seen once. The sample was CD4+ or CD8+ T cells sorted from blood, taken in a trial of the OX40 agonist ivuxolimab. These receptors all come from an adult with an advanced solid tumor such as melanoma, head and neck, liver or kidney cancer.

The chain recombines TRBV19 with TRBJ2-7, with TRBD2 as a possible D gene (6 bases). Trimming took 3 bases from V and 5 from J, leaving 8 bases between them. The CDR3 is 12 amino acids. Per germline, CDR1 LNHDA and CDR2 SQIVND (reference sequence). This CDR3 reads CASSMREDEQYF. The CDR3 DNA reads TGTGCCAGTAGTATGCGGGAAGACGAGCAGTACTTC. Supplemented by reference TRBV19 and TRBJ2-7, the full variable domain reads DGGITQSPKYLFRKEGQNVTLSCEQNLNHDAMYWYRQDPGQGLRLIYYSQIVNDFQKGDIAEGYSVSREKKESFPLTVTSAQKNPTAFYLCASSMREDEQYFGPGTRLTVT.

The rearrangement joins TRBV28 to TRBJ1-2; tentatively, D is TRBD1 (6 bases). With 5 bases removed from V and 8 bases from J, the gap between germline ends came to 12 bases. The CDR3 runs to 12 residues. The germline V gene has CDR1 MDHEN and CDR2 SYDVKM. CDR3 sequence (DNA): TGTGCCAGCAGTCGAAGGGGGGAGGGCTACACCTTC. It translates to CASSRRGEGYTF.

The J gene is TRBJ2-5, the V gene TRBV11-2, with D possibly being TRBD1 (6 bases). The V and J ends lost 2 bases and 5 bases respectively, with 12 bases between them. The CDR3 covers 14 residues. Germline V gives CDR1 SGHAT, CDR2 FQNNGV. The CDR3 nucleotides read TGTGCCAGCAGCTTAACAGGCAGGGGTGAGACCCAGTACTTC. Residues: CASSLTGRGETQYF.

The J gene is TRBJ2-1, the V gene TRBV6-4; D remains ambiguous. The length of the CDR3 is 12 residues. Germline V gene sequence: CDR1 MRHNA, CDR2 SNTAGT. The V and J ends lost 2 bases and 9 bases respectively, with 8 bases between them. The CDR3 DNA reads TGTGCCAGCAGTGACGGGGTTCCTGAGCAGTTCTTC. Protein product: CASSDGVPEQFF.

The chain employs TRBV5-1 and TRBJ2-1; maybe TRBD1 (5 bases). With 0 bases removed from V and 6 bases from J, the gap between germline ends came to 13 bases. CDR3 length: 15 residues. Germline V gene sequence: CDR1 SGHRS, CDR2 YFSETQ. For the CDR3, the DNA is TGCGCCAGCAGCTTGGATGGTTTAAGGGGCAATGAGCAGTTCTTC. Translated, it gives CASSLDGLRGNEQFF.

The chain joins TRBV7-9 to TRBJ2-2; 8 nucleotides agree with TRBD2. Germline-derived CDR1 and CDR2 are SEHNR and FQNEAQ (reference sequence). The CDR3 runs 15 residues. Unmatched junction bases numbered 3, after V lost 5 bases and J lost 1 base. The CDR3 coding sequence is TGTGCCAGCAGCGAACTAGCGGTGAACACCGGGGAGCTGTTTTTT. This codes for CASSELAVNTGELFF. Full variable domain (rest looked up from reference TRBV7-9 and TRBJ2-2): DTGVSQNPRHKITKRGQNVTFRCDPISEHNRLYWYRQTLGQGPEFLTYFQNEAQLEKSRLLSDRFSAERPKGSFSTLEIQRTEQGDSAMYLCASSELAVNTGELFFGEGSRLTVL.

The chain uses TRBV23-1 and TRBJ2-7, with TRBD1 as a possible D gene (5 bases). TRBV23-1 is labeled an ORF, and its function is uncertain. The CDR3 consists of 16 residues. V dropped 2 bases and J dropped 4 bases, with 18 bases sitting between them. The CDR3 loop reads CASSQPTGQAVYEQYF. The DNA of the CDR3 is TGCGCCAGCAGTCAACCAACAGGTCAAGCTGTATACGAGCAGTACTTC.

The chain carries TRBV7-2 and TRBJ2-1; 7 nucleotides agree with TRBD1. J lost 1 base, V lost 0 bases, and 3 bases had no gene match. There are 16 residues in the CDR3. Germline CDR1 is SGHTA and CDR2 is FQGNSA. The CDR3 DNA is TGTGCCAGCAGCTTAGCGGGACAGCGGTCCTACAATGAGCAGTTCTTC. It encodes CASSLAGQRSYNEQFF. Full variable domain (remainder filled in from reference TRBV7-2 and TRBJ2-1): GAGVSQSPSNKVTEKGKDVELRCDPISGHTALYWYRQSLGQGLEFLIYFQGNSAPDKSGLPSDRFSAERTGGSVSTLTIQRTQQEDSAVYLCASSLAGQRSYNEQFFGPGTRLTVL.